The 4 T cell receptor beta chains reported below all come from one sample, sequenced in a study of identical twins (dated by TCRdb to between 2015 and 2016). The protocol used for the library was 5' RACE. The reads were generated on an Illumina HiSeq 2000. Using fastp trimming at Q25 and MiXCR clonotype assembly, TCRdb reanalyzed the public sequencing data and kept in-frame beta chains. For every CDR3 protein sequence, its rows merge into one entry that carries the most common genes and DNA. Recorded for this sample are 1.5 million to 2 million distinct CDR3 sequences; under 35% of them occurred a single time. The top ten clonotypes cover about 0.25% of the sample. The sequenced material came from cord blood. The receptors were gathered from a newborn girl in good health.

In this sample, this clonotype turned up a few times. The J gene is TRBJ2-7, the V gene TRBV9; TRBD2 matches 8 bases. The CDR3 covers 18 residues. Looked up from germline, CDR1 is SGDLS and CDR2 is YYNGEE. V was pared by 4 bases and J by 6 bases, with 21 bases of the junction left unmatched. The CDR3 protein is CASSPQTQSGSLIREQYF. The CDR3 coding sequence is TGTGCCAGCAGCCCCCAAACCCAGAGCGGGAGCTTGATTCGCGAGCAGTACTTC.

The chain links TRBV28 to TRBJ2-5, with a possible D match to TRBD2 (5 bases). The closer fit of TRBJ2-7 to the DNA end suggests the J call may be wrong. There are 16 residues in the CDR3. Germline V gene data show CDR1 as MDHEN and CDR2 as SYDVKM. Here the CDR3 reads CASSFYGPAGSDEQYF. CDR3 DNA: TGTGCCAGCAGTTTTTATGGGCCAGCTGGGAGTGACGAGCAGTACTTC.

With respect to this clonotype: The junction shows a germline mismatch at one end, possibly a read error. V and J are TRBV20-1 and TRBJ1-5; D is perhaps TRBD1 (6 bases). Germline V gene sequence: CDR1 DFQATT, CDR2 SNEGSKA (reference sequence). The CDR3 has 16 residues. CDR3 nucleotides: TGCAATGCTAGACCCCGGAGGGGGAATAGCAATCAGCCCCAGCATTTT. Translation gives CNARPRRGNSNQPQHF.

The chain is built from TRBV20-1 and TRBJ2-2; D gene uncertain. V was pared by 0 bases and J by 5 bases, with 22 bases between. The CDR3 covers 18 residues. Germline lookup yields CDR1 DFQATT and CDR2 SNEGSKA (reference sequence). In DNA form, the CDR3 reads TGCAGTGCTAGAGAAAAAAGTAACTCACTCTATGGAACCGGGGAGCTGTTTTTT. Translation gives CSAREKSNSLYGTGELFF.